The rows below give T cell receptor beta chains drawn from one sample of a study of cytomegalovirus exposure and HLA in healthy donors. Libraries were prepared by immunoSEQ multiplex PCR; TCRdb keeps only in-frame clonotypes and omits some of them. In total, the table holds approximately 76,000 clones. Sequencing used PBMCs. Source of these receptors: a young man in good health and CMV-seropositive. CDR3s include the opening cysteine and the closing phenylalanine or tryptophan. D genes are given only for firm matches.

V: TRBV9; J: TRBJ2-7; D: .; DNA: TGTGCCAGCAGCGTAGACGGTGTGCAGTACTTC; CDR3: CASSVDGVQYF
V: TRBV7-6; J: TRBJ2-3; D: .; DNA: TGTGCCAGCAGCCCCGGGAGTTCGATAGATACGCAGTATTTT; CDR3: CASSPGSSIDTQYF
V: TRBV29-1; J: TRBJ2-2; D: TRBD2; DNA: TGCAGCGGCTGGGGACTAGCGGGAGAAGGGGGCGGGGAGCTGTTTTTT; CDR3: CSGWGLAGEGGGELFF
V: TRBV5-1; J: TRBJ2-2; D: .; DNA: TGCGCCAGCAGCCTGGACAGGAACACCGGGGAGCTGTTTTTT; CDR3: CASSLDRNTGELFF
V: TRBV7-6; J: TRBJ1-1; D: .; DNA: TGTGCCAGCAGCTTACCCGGGTACACTGAAGCTTTCTTT; CDR3: CASSLPGYTEAFF
V: TRBV28; J: TRBJ2-5; D: TRBD1; DNA: TGTGCCAGCAGAATCAGGGGGCTGGCGGGGGAGACCCAGTACTTC; CDR3: CASRIRGLAGETQYF
V: TRBV5-6; J: TRBJ1-4; D: .; DNA: TGTGCCAGCAGCTTGCAGGGGGAAAAACTGTTTTTT; CDR3: CASSLQGEKLFF
V: TRBV29-1; J: TRBJ1-1; D: TRBD1; DNA: TGCAGCGCCGGGACAGGGGAAGGTGCCACTGAAGCTTTCTTT; CDR3: CSAGTGEGATEAFF
V: TRBV18; J: TRBJ2-2; D: .; DNA: TGTGCCAGCTCACCAGGGCTCGCAGGGCGCACCGGGGAGCTGTTTTTT; CDR3: CASSPGLAGRTGELFF
V: TRBV28; J: TRBJ1-2; D: .; DNA: TGTGCCAGCAGTACGACGGACAGAGTCGCATATGGCTACACCTTC; CDR3: CASSTTDRVAYGYTF
V: TRBV19; J: TRBJ2-7; D: TRBD1; DNA: TGTGCCAGTAGCCCCGTTCAGGGGGCTGGCGAGCAGTACTTC; CDR3: CASSPVQGAGEQYF
V: TRBV5-1; J: TRBJ2-7; D: .; DNA: TGCGCCAGCAGCTCCCGCGGACTCCCGGGACACCACTACGAGCAGTACTTC; CDR3: CASSSRGLPGHHYEQYF
V: TRBV7-6; J: TRBJ1-1; D: .; DNA: TGTGCCAGCAGCTTAGGGAGACAGAGCACTGAAGCTTTCTTT; CDR3: CASSLGRQSTEAFF
V: TRBV19; J: TRBJ1-5; D: TRBD1; DNA: TGTGCCAGTAGTAATACAGGGGTTCAGCCCCAGCATTTT; CDR3: CASSNTGVQPQHF
V: TRBV2; J: TRBJ2-7; D: .; DNA: TGTGCCAGCAGTGTAGACCGGGGGATAAGCGCCTACGAGCAGTACTTC; CDR3: CASSVDRGISAYEQYF
V: TRBV7-2; J: TRBJ2-1; D: TRBD1; DNA: TGTGCCAGCAGCTCCATAGGACAGGTATACAATGAGCAGTTCTTC; CDR3: CASSSIGQVYNEQFF
V: TRBV2; J: TRBJ1-5; D: .; DNA: TGTGCCAGCTCCGGGCCCTCAGGGGTGGCCTATCAGCCCCAGCATTTT; CDR3: CASSGPSGVAYQPQHF
V: TRBV6-1; J: TRBJ1-4; D: .; DNA: TGTGCCAGCAGTGAAGCCCATAGCACTAATGAAAAACTGTTTTTT; CDR3: CASSEAHSTNEKLFF
V: TRBV18; J: TRBJ2-7; D: TRBD2; DNA: TGTGCCAGCTCACCACCAGCGGGAGGGCCTTACGAGCAGTACTTC; CDR3: CASSPPAGGPYEQYF
V: TRBV9; J: TRBJ2-3; D: .; DNA: TGTGCCAGCAGCTTAGGACTGGCAGACACAGATACGCAGTATTTT; CDR3: CASSLGLADTDTQYF
V: TRBV4-1; J: TRBJ2-7; D: TRBD2; DNA: TGCGCCAGCAGCCAAGATCTTTTGTCCCCCGGGACTAGTCACTACGAGCAGTACTTC; CDR3: CASSQDLLSPGTSHYEQYF
V: TRBV7-9; J: TRBJ2-3; D: .; DNA: TGTGCCAGCAGCTCTCCGTGGGGCCCTAGTCATACGCAGTATTTT; CDR3: CASSSPWGPSHTQYF
V: TRBV10-3; J: TRBJ2-7; D: .; DNA: TGTGCCATCAGCGACCGGGTTTCGGAAGAGCAGTACTTC; CDR3: CAISDRVSEEQYF
V: TRBV13; J: TRBJ2-7; D: TRBD1; DNA: TGTGCCAGCAGCTCCGTTGACACAGGGGGCACCTACGAGCAGTACTTC; CDR3: CASSSVDTGGTYEQYF
V: TRBV27; J: TRBJ1-2; D: TRBD1; DNA: TGTGCCAGCAGTCCCTTTACCGGGGACAGGTACTATGGCTACACCTTC; CDR3: CASSPFTGDRYYGYTF
V: TRBV5-4; J: TRBJ1-6; D: TRBD1; DNA: TGTGCCAGCAGCTATAGGGACAGTAATTCACCCCTCCACTTT; CDR3: CASSYRDSNSPLHF
V: TRBV5-6; J: TRBJ2-2; D: TRBD2; DNA: TGTGCCAGCAGCCCGCCGCGGGAGATGGGCGGGGAGCTGTTTTTT; CDR3: CASSPPREMGGELFF
V: TRBV2; J: TRBJ2-2; D: .; DNA: TGTGCCAGCAGTGAACTTCGGGGGACCGGGGAGCTGTTTTTT; CDR3: CASSELRGTGELFF
V: TRBV6-1; J: TRBJ2-2; D: TRBD2; DNA: TGTGCCAGCAGTGTTTTACTAGCGGGAGACCTGCGCACCGGGGAGCTGTTTTTT; CDR3: CASSVLLAGDLRTGELFF
V: TRBV5-1; J: TRBJ2-1; D: .; DNA: TGCGCCAGCAGCTTGGCGGGTAATGAGCAGTTCTTC; CDR3: CASSLAGNEQFF
V: TRBV7-3; J: TRBJ2-2; D: TRBD2; DNA: TGTGCCAGCAGCTTCGGACTAGCGGGGGGTCCCGGGGAGCTGTTTTTT; CDR3: CASSFGLAGGPGELFF
V: TRBV4-2; J: TRBJ1-4; D: .; DNA: TGTGCCAGCAGCCCGGGACACCTTAATGAAAAACTGTTTTTT; CDR3: CASSPGHLNEKLFF
V: TRBV7-8; J: TRBJ2-7; D: TRBD1; DNA: TGTGCCACCTTCCTAGGGGGCCCGGCGGAGATTTACGAGCAGTACTTC; CDR3: CATFLGGPAEIYEQYF
V: TRBV7-2; J: TRBJ2-2; D: TRBD2; DNA: TGTGCCAGCAGCAGAGGACTAGCCGCATTCACCGGGGAGCTGTTTTTT; CDR3: CASSRGLAAFTGELFF
V: TRBV5-1; J: TRBJ2-5; D: .; DNA: TGCGCCAGCAGCCTCGACAGCCCGCACCAAGAGACCCAGTACTTC; CDR3: CASSLDSPHQETQYF
V: TRBV18; J: TRBJ1-6; D: TRBD1; DNA: TGTGCCAGCTCCGACCGACAGGGCGGTTCACCCCTCCACTTT; CDR3: CASSDRQGGSPLHF
V: TRBV5-1; J: TRBJ1-4; D: .; DNA: TGCGCCAGCAGCTTCCAGGGCTCAGCTAATGAAAAACTGTTTTTT; CDR3: CASSFQGSANEKLFF
V: TRBV6-1; J: TRBJ2-7; D: TRBD2; DNA: TGTGCCAGCAGGGACCAACTAGCGGGGGGCCTCGAGCAGTACTTC; CDR3: CASRDQLAGGLEQYF
V: TRBV5-6; J: TRBJ2-1; D: TRBD1; DNA: TGTGCCAGCAGGAGGGACAGGGGGAGCTCCTACAATGAGCAGTTCTTC; CDR3: CASRRDRGSSYNEQFF
V: TRBV27; J: TRBJ1-5; D: .; DNA: TGTGCCAGCAGCCCAGGGTGGAGCAATCAGCCCCAGCATTTT; CDR3: CASSPGWSNQPQHF
V: TRBV18; J: TRBJ2-7; D: TRBD2; DNA: TGTGCCAGCTCACCACCGAAGGAACTAGCGGGAACCTACGAGCAGTACTTC; CDR3: CASSPPKELAGTYEQYF
V: TRBV11-2; J: TRBJ2-5; D: TRBD1; DNA: TGTGCCAGCAGCTTGGGGGACAGGGACCAAGAGACCCAGTACTTC; CDR3: CASSLGDRDQETQYF
V: TRBV5-4; J: TRBJ2-7; D: .; DNA: TGTGCCAGCAGCTTGGATGACAGCACAAACCCCTACGAGCAGTACTTC; CDR3: CASSLDDSTNPYEQYF
V: TRBV30; J: TRBJ1-6; D: .; DNA: TGTGCCAGACGCTCCCGACAGAGACATTCACCCCTCCACTTT; CDR3: CARRSRQRHSPLHF
V: TRBV5-1; J: TRBJ2-3; D: .; DNA: TGCGCCAGCAGCTTGAATTATGCGGAAACCACAGATACGCAGTATTTT; CDR3: CASSLNYAETTDTQYF
V: TRBV5-5; J: TRBJ2-7; D: .; DNA: TGTGCCAGCAGCTTGATCGGGTCCTACGAGCAGTACTTC; CDR3: CASSLIGSYEQYF
V: TRBV10-2; J: TRBJ2-5; D: TRBD2; DNA: TGCGCCAGCTCGCGGGGGGAACAAGAGACCCAGTACTTC; CDR3: CASSRGEQETQYF
V: TRBV19; J: TRBJ1-5; D: TRBD1; DNA: TGTGCCAGTAGTATCCCACGGGACAGGGGATTCGAGCGCAATCAGCCCCAGCATTTT; CDR3: CASSIPRDRGFERNQPQHF
V: TRBV19; J: TRBJ2-7; D: .; DNA: TGTGCCAGTAGTATAGATGCGGAAAGCCGGGAGCAGTACTTC; CDR3: CASSIDAESREQYF
V: TRBV29-1; J: TRBJ2-7; D: .; DNA: TGCAGCGTTGAAGATCTTGGGGGCGCGGACGAGCAGTACTTC; CDR3: CSVEDLGGADEQYF
V: TRBV5-1; J: TRBJ1-1; D: TRBD1; DNA: TGCGCCAGCAGCGAGGGACAGGGGGACGCCACTGAAGCTTTCTTT; CDR3: CASSEGQGDATEAFF
V: TRBV4-1; J: TRBJ1-1; D: .; DNA: TGCGCCAGCAGAGAGGGGGTAGGGAACACCGAAGCTTTCTTT; CDR3: CASREGVGNTEAFF
V: TRBV28; J: TRBJ2-1; D: .; DNA: TGTGCCAGCAGCCAGGCGTCGCTGGGGCGGGAGCAGTTCTTC; CDR3: CASSQASLGREQFF
V: TRBV11-2; J: TRBJ2-7; D: TRBD1; DNA: TGTGCCAGCAGCTTCGGCCGGGACAGGGGGCGCGAGCAGTACTTC; CDR3: CASSFGRDRGREQYF
V: TRBV7-9; J: TRBJ2-3; D: .; DNA: TGTGCCAGCAGCCATAGGCCGGGGGGCAGAGCAGATACGCAGTATTTT; CDR3: CASSHRPGGRADTQYF
V: TRBV7-8; J: TRBJ1-1; D: .; DNA: TGTGCCAGCAGCTTAGAGTTGGCACCGATGAACACTGAAGCTTTCTTT; CDR3: CASSLELAPMNTEAFF
V: TRBV6-5; J: TRBJ1-2; D: .; DNA: TGTGCCAGCAGCCACAAGGAGGTAGTCTATGGCTACACCTTC; CDR3: CASSHKEVVYGYTF
V: TRBV29-1; J: TRBJ2-1; D: TRBD1; DNA: TGCAGCGTTAGCACAGGGGAAGTTACGGAGCAGTTCTTC; CDR3: CSVSTGEVTEQFF